The subject of this entry is one T cell receptor beta chain. Antigen: not known. The sample comes from a study of T cell repertoires in cytomegalovirus infection. Turning to the study itself: HLA-C-restricted CMV epitopes, recently identified, and well-studied HLA-B-restricted ones were used by the study. Public TCR beta signatures indicated both CMV infection and matching HLA type. Study-level findings and limits: It was HLA-C-restricted CMV-specific TCR beta clonotypes that dominated the response ex vivo.

TCRdb reprocessed the reads with MiXCR, giving one entry per CDR3 protein. The repertoire holds 450,000 to 650,000 distinct CDR3 sequences, with under 45% as singletons. Deletions cut 3 bases from V and 5 bases from J, with 20 bases between. CDR1 is LNHDA, CDR2 SQIVND, per germline (reference sequence). The CDR3 runs 17 residues. The sequence derives from a human donor in good health (CMV status not recorded). Some clones in this sample may be carry-over from other donors' samples. Here the sequenced sample was cultured PBMCs, taken from culture after CMV antigen stimulation. The chain uses TRBV19 and TRBJ1-5; D is perhaps TRBD1 (6 bases). CDR3 nucleotides: TGTGCCAGTAGTATGACCCGAATACAGGGAGGAGATCAGCCCCAGCATTTT. This encodes CASSMTRIQGGDQPQHF.